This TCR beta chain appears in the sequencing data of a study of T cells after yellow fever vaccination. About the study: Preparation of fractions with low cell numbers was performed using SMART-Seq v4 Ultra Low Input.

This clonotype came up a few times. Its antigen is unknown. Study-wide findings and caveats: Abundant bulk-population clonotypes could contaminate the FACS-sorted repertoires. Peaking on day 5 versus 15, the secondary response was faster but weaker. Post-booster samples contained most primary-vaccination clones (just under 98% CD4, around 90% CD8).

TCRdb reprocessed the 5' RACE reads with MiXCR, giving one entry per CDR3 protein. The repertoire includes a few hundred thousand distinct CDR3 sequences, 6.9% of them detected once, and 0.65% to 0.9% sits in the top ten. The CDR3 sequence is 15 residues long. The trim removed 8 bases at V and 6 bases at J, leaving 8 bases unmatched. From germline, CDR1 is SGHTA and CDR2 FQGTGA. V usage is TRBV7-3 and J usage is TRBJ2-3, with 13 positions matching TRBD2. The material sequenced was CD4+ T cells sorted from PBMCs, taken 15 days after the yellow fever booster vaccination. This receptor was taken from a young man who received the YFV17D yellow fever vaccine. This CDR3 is CASARGLAGWDTQYF. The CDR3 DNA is TGTGCCAGCGCAAGGGGACTAGCGGGATGGGATACGCAGTATTTT.